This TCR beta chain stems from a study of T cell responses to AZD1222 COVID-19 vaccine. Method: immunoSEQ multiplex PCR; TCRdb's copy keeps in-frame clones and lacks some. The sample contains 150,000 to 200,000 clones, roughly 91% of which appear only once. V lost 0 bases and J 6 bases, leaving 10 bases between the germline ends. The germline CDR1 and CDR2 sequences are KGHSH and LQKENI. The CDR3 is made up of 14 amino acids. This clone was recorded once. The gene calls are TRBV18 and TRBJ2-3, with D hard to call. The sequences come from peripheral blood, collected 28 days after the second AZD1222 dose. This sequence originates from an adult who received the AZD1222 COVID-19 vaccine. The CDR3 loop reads CASSPPADSDTQYF. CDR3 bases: TGTGCCAGCTCACCACCGGCGGATAGCGATACGCAGTATTTT.